Listed here are 10 T cell receptor beta chains from one sample, sequenced in a study of shared clonotypes between healthy human individuals. Sequencing used immunoSEQ multiplex PCR; TCRdb keeps in-frame clones, though not all of them. The table includes about 700,000 clones, around 67% detected once. The material sequenced was memory CD4+ T cells sorted from blood. Subset here: CD45RA-negative fraction. These receptors were taken from a woman aged 25 to 39 in good health.

This clone was counted ten times or more. The chain carries TRBV27 and TRBJ1-1, with D unclear. Germline V lookup: CDR1 MNHEY, CDR2 SMNVEV (reference sequence). The length of the CDR3 is 16 residues. V shed 6 bases and J shed 5 bases, with 22 bases lying between them. The CDR3 sequence is CASRKRGSGQTTEAFF. Written as DNA, the CDR3 is TGTGCCAGCAGAAAGAGAGGGTCCGGGCAGACGACTGAAGCTTTCTTT.

The chain combines TRBV18 with TRBJ1-5; 8 bases match TRBD1. Trimming at V came to 3 bases and at J to 5 bases, leaving 3 bases not matched to a gene. The CDR3 spans 14 residues. Germline V gene sequence: CDR1 KGHSH, CDR2 LQKENI. CDR3 protein: CASSPQGADQPQHF. CDR3 coding DNA: TGTGCCAGCTCACCCCAGGGGGCAGATCAGCCCCAGCATTTT.

This chain links TRBV5-1 with TRBJ1-1; D unclear. The V end was cut by 2 bases, the J end by 0 bases, with 2 bases between. CDR3 length: 12 residues. Germline V gene lookup returns CDR1 SGHRS and CDR2 YFSETQ. CDR3 residues: CASSFLNTEAFF. As DNA, the CDR3 is TGCGCCAGCAGCTTCCTGAACACTGAAGCTTTCTTT.

V gene TRBV4-2 combines with J gene TRBJ2-5, with 8 bases lining up with TRBD2. Germline V lookup: CDR1 LGHNA, CDR2 YNFKEQ. Losses at the gene ends were 4 bases for V and 5 bases for J; bases not matched to a gene: 6. This CDR3 is 14 amino acids long. CDR3 sequence reads: CASSPPGRDETQYF. DNA of the CDR3: TGTGCCAGCAGCCCCCCCGGGAGGGATGAGACCCAGTACTTC.

The genes are TRBV20-1 and TRBJ2-1; D is uncertain. Germline-derived CDR1 and CDR2 are DFQATT and SNEGSKA (reference sequence). V dropped 6 bases and J dropped 4 bases, with 7 bases sitting between them. The CDR3 runs to 11 residues. The CDR3 is CSAYGYNEQFF. The CDR3 DNA reads TGCAGTGCCTACGGGTACAATGAGCAGTTCTTC.

In this sample, this clone turned up a few times. This CDR3 is also generated by other DNA sequences in the sample. CDR3 protein: CSASLEYEQYF. For the CDR3, the DNA is TGCAGTGCCAGCCTGGAATACGAGCAGTACTTC. The chain carries TRBV20-1 and TRBJ2-7, with D unclear. Germline lookup yields CDR1 DFQATT and CDR2 SNEGSKA (reference sequence). The V gene lost 6 bases and the J gene lost 4 bases, with 10 bases spanning the gap. The CDR3 is made up of 11 amino acids.

This clone was seen a single time. This chain connects TRBV9 to TRBJ2-1, with D tentatively TRBD1 or TRBD2 (6 bases each). The CDR3 contains 16 residues. V shed 4 bases and J shed 3 bases, with 17 bases lying between them. Germline CDR1 reads SGDLS; CDR2 reads YYNGEE. In DNA, the CDR3 is TGTGCCAGCAGCACAAGGGGGGATAACGGCTACAATGAGCAGTTCTTC. Translated, it gives CASSTRGDNGYNEQFF.

This sequence joins TRBV14 and TRBJ2-6, with D possibly matching TRBD1 (5 bases). Looked up from germline, CDR1 is SGHDN and CDR2 is FVKESK. This CDR3 contains 15 residues. The V gene lost 5 bases and the J gene lost 4 bases, with 12 bases spanning the gap. This CDR3 reads CASSGGHAGANVLTF. The CDR3 DNA reads TGTGCCAGCAGCGGCGGACACGCGGGGGCCAACGTCCTGACTTTC.

Only a few counts were recorded for this clone. V and J are TRBV2 and TRBJ2-1; the D is unclear. Germline values: CDR1 SNHLY, CDR2 FYNNEI. This CDR3 has 14 residues. The V and J ends lost 2 bases and 4 bases respectively, with 9 bases between them. CDR3 nucleotides: TGTGCCAGCAGTGAATTGGCAATGTACAATGAGCAGTTCTTC. It translates to CASSELAMYNEQFF.

The chain is built from TRBV5-1 and TRBJ2-7; D remains unclear. The length of the CDR3 is 14 residues. CDR1 SGHRS and CDR2 YFSETQ come from the germline V gene. V dropped 4 bases and J dropped 1 base, with 12 bases sitting between them. In nucleotides, the CDR3 is TGCGCCAGCAGCGAAGGTAATGAATCCTACGAGCAGTACTTC. Its protein is CASSEGNESYEQYF.